These 27 T cell receptor beta chains were all obtained from the same sample, sequenced in a study of cytomegalovirus exposure and HLA in healthy donors. It was with 60 Vbeta and 13 Jbeta primers that the PCR ran. The data were produced by immunoSEQ multiplex PCR, yet TCRdb's version contains in-frame clones alone and is incomplete. The sample shows 120,000 or so clones, 74% of them seen only once. Sequenced material: PBMCs. These receptors all stem from a man between 40 and 49 years old in good health and CMV-seropositive.

The chain couples TRBV10-3 to TRBJ2-7, with 13 bases matching TRBD2. The germline V gene encodes CDR1 ENHRY and CDR2 SYGVKD. The CDR3 has 16 amino acids. With 4 bases clipped from V and 4 bases from J, the junction kept 7 bases outside the gene matches. The CDR3 DNA reads as TGTGCCATCAGTGGGTCGCGACTAGCGGGAGGATACGAGCAGTACTTC. Protein: CAISGSRLAGGYEQYF.

V gene TRBV19 combines with J gene TRBJ1-5; TRBD1 might be the D (6 bases). CDR1 LNHDA and CDR2 SQIVND come from the germline V gene (reference sequence). This CDR3 region has 19 residues. The V end lost 0 bases, the J end lost 1 base, and 19 bases lay between the germline ends. The CDR3 nucleotides are TGTGCCAGTAGTATAGAGGGGGGGCCCGGGCTAAGGAGCAATCAGCCCCAGCATTTT. Translated: CASSIEGGPGLRSNQPQHF.

This clone was observed a few times. The chain is built from TRBV6-5 and TRBJ2-7, with 8 bases identical to TRBD1. Germline V CDR1 and CDR2: MNHEY, SVGAGI. CDR3 size: 16 residues. After removal of 2 bases from V and 0 bases from J, the junction contained 6 bases not matched to a gene. The CDR3 sequence: CASSYTGQGGSYEQYF. In DNA form, the CDR3 reads TGTGCCAGCAGTTACACAGGACAGGGAGGCTCCTACGAGCAGTACTTC.

Written as DNA, the CDR3 is TGTGCCAGCAGCTTCTCCGGGACTAGCTACGAGCAGTACTTC. This translates into CASSFSGTSYEQYF. V gene TRBV27 combines with J gene TRBJ2-7; the match to TRBD2 covers 8 bases. J lost 3 bases, V lost 6 bases, and 7 bases had no gene match. This CDR3 spans 14 amino acids. Germline V gene data show CDR1 as MNHEY and CDR2 as SMNVEV (reference sequence).

In this sample, this clone turned up a few times. The rearrangement joins TRBV27 to TRBJ2-1; 11 bases align to TRBD1. Germline CDR1 MNHEY, CDR2 SMNVEV (reference sequence). This CDR3 comprises 15 residues. The V segment lost 3 bases and the J segment 6 bases; nucleotides outside the gene matches: 4. The CDR3 nucleotides are TGTGCCAGCAGTTTTGGGACAGGGGGGGGCAATGAGCAGTTCTTC. Protein sequence: CASSFGTGGGNEQFF.

This clone occurred a few times. The chain is built from TRBV11-2 and TRBJ2-7; perhaps TRBD2 as D (6 bases). This CDR3 contains 13 residues. V shed 5 bases and J shed 5 bases, with 13 bases lying between them. Per germline, CDR1 SGHAT and CDR2 FQNNGV. The CDR3 sequence: CASSPEGPNEQYF. The CDR3 DNA reads TGTGCCAGCAGCCCGGAGGGGCCGAACGAGCAGTACTTC.

The V and J genes are TRBV6-5 and TRBJ2-7; D gene ambiguous. The V and J ends lost 6 bases and 6 bases respectively, with 18 bases between them. Germline assignment: CDR1 MNHEY and CDR2 SVGAGI. The length of the CDR3 is 14 residues. DNA of the CDR3: TGTGCCAGCAGCAACCCCACCCCGACAACCGAGCAGTACTTC. The encoded protein is CASSNPTPTTEQYF.

This rearrangement joins TRBV7-2 to TRBJ2-5; D might be TRBD1 (5 bases). V lost 0 bases to trimming and J lost 2 bases, with 10 bases between them. The germline V gene encodes CDR1 SGHTA and CDR2 FQGNSA. This CDR3 is built from 15 residues. The CDR3 nucleotides are TGTGCCAGCAGCTTAGCCACAGGACCTCAAGAGACCCAGTACTTC. This sequence encodes CASSLATGPQETQYF.

This clone was counted a few times. The J gene is TRBJ2-5, the V gene TRBV7-2; tentative D call: TRBD2 (5 bases). Germline lookup yields CDR1 SGHTA and CDR2 FQGNSA. The CDR3 consists of 13 residues. V shed 5 bases and J shed 5 bases, with 12 bases lying between them. The CDR3 loop reads CASSPSGYETQYF. In nucleotides, the CDR3 is TGTGCCAGCAGCCCCTCGGGGTACGAGACCCAGTACTTC.

The J gene is TRBJ2-1, the V gene TRBV6-5; a possible D gene is TRBD1 (6 bases). The V end lost 5 bases, the J end lost 7 bases, and 18 bases lay between the germline ends. Germline V gene lookup returns CDR1 MNHEY and CDR2 SVGAGI. This CDR3 is 15 amino acids long. The CDR3 sequence is CASSQKIRGGNEQFF. For the CDR3, the DNA is TGTGCCAGCAGTCAAAAAATCAGGGGTGGAAATGAGCAGTTCTTC.

Points on this clone: Different DNA sequences within this sample yield the same CDR3. The rearrangement uses TRBV7-9 and TRBJ2-5, with unresolved D. CDR3 length equals 12 residues. Germline values: CDR1 SEHNR, CDR2 FQNEAQ (reference sequence). V gave up 5 bases and J gave up 5 bases, with 9 bases separating them. This CDR3 reads CASSRVAETQYF. CDR3 DNA sequence: TGTGCCAGCAGCCGGGTGGCGGAGACCCAGTACTTC.

The rearrangement links TRBV6-5 to TRBJ1-4; tentative D call: TRBD1 (5 bases). Trimming took 2 bases from V and 8 from J, leaving 15 bases between them. This CDR3 contains 15 residues. Germline V gene sequence: CDR1 MNHEY, CDR2 SVGAGI. The CDR3 sequence is CASSYGGRIGEKLFF. CDR3 in DNA: TGTGCCAGCAGTTACGGGGGGAGGATAGGGGAAAAACTGTTTTTT.

This chain joins TRBV5-1 and TRBJ2-2; 11 bases map to TRBD2. V lost 3 bases and J lost 8; bases outside the gene matches: 12. Germline V lookup: CDR1 SGHRS, CDR2 YFSETQ. The CDR3 consists of 17 residues. The CDR3 DNA reads TGCGCCAGCAGCTCGAAGACTAGCGGGGTCTTCGGGGGGGAGCTGTTTTTT. Translating gives CASSSKTSGVFGGELFF. Drawing the rest from reference TRBV5-1 and TRBJ2-2, the complete variable domain is KAGVTQTPRYLIKTRGQQVTLSCSPISGHRSVSWYQQTPGQGLQFLFEYFSETQRNKGNFPGRFSGRQFSNSRSEMNVSTLELGDSALYLCASSSKTSGVFGGELFFGEGSRLTVL.

The gene calls are TRBV29-1 and TRBJ2-7; D is unresolved. With 0 bases removed from V and 11 bases from J, the gap between germline ends came to 8 bases. This CDR3 contains 10 residues. The germline V gene has CDR1 SQVTM and CDR2 ANQGSEA. DNA of the CDR3: TGCAGCGTTGAAGACGGGTGGGAGTACTTC. Amino acids: CSVEDGWEYF.

This clone was observed a handful of times. J is TRBJ2-3 and V is TRBV9; D gene ambiguous. This CDR3 has 13 residues. Germline V gene sequence: CDR1 SGDLS, CDR2 YYNGEE. V lost 2 bases and J lost 2, with 6 bases in between. CDR3 protein: CASSVAPTDTQYF. The CDR3 DNA sequence: TGTGCCAGCAGCGTGGCTCCCACAGATACGCAGTATTTT.

J is TRBJ2-1 and V is TRBV21-1; the table's D call, TRBD1, was not checked against the DNA. TRBV21-1 constitutes a pseudogene. There are 15 residues in the CDR3. The DNA of the CDR3 is TGTGCCAGCAGCACCCTCCGGGACAGGGATCTTGAGCAGTTCTTC. This sequence encodes CASSTLRDRDLEQFF.

The table lists this clone with a few counts. The chain links TRBV6-5 to TRBJ2-5; no clear D gene. The CDR3 runs to 11 residues. The V gene's germline CDR1 is MNHEY and CDR2 SVGAGI. V was clipped by 4 bases and J by 3 bases, with 3 bases between them. DNA for the CDR3: TGTGCCAGCAGTTCCGAAGAGACCCAGTACTTC. Translated: CASSSEETQYF.

The rearrangement uses TRBV2 and TRBJ2-3; D is perhaps TRBD1 (6 bases). Trimming left V 1 base short and J 4 bases short, with 18 bases between. Per the germline V gene, CDR1 is SNHLY and CDR2 is FYNNEI. This CDR3 has 17 residues. The chain's CDR3 is CASSEGMAQGPADTQYF. Written as DNA, the CDR3 is TGTGCCAGCAGTGAAGGGATGGCACAGGGACCCGCAGATACGCAGTATTTT.

The rearrangement joins TRBV5-4 to TRBJ2-2, with TRBD2 matching 12 bases. The V segment lost 2 bases and the J segment 2 bases; nucleotides outside the gene matches: 7. The CDR3 is 18 amino acids. The V gene's germline CDR1 is SGHNT and CDR2 YYREEE (reference sequence). CDR3 bases: TGTGCCAGCAGCTTTCAGGCTAGCGGGGGGGCAAACACCGGGGAGCTGTTTTTT. Translated, it gives CASSFQASGGANTGELFF.

With respect to this clone: Being one base from a much bigger clone, this may be a read error. This sequence joins TRBV15 and TRBJ2-7, with D possibly being TRBD1 (6 bases). The CDR3 loop spans 13 amino acids. The germline V and J ends were trimmed by 5 bases and 5 bases, with 13 bases remaining between them. Germline V gene data show CDR1 as LNHNV and CDR2 as YYDKDF (reference sequence). CDR3 coding DNA: TGTGCCACCAGCGGGGGCCCCACGGACGAGCAGTACTTC. This gives the protein CATSGGPTDEQYF.

The CDR3 protein is CASSTGGETQYF. CDR3 nucleotide sequence: TGTGCCAGTAGTACAGGGGGCGAGACCCAGTACTTC. The chain is built from TRBV19 and TRBJ2-5, with TRBD1 matching over 8 bases. Trimming cost V 4 bases and J 5 bases; bases outside gene matches: 0. This CDR3 has 12 residues. Germline CDR1 LNHDA, CDR2 SQIVND (reference sequence).

The V call is TRBV14, the J call TRBJ2-3; 12 nucleotides line up with TRBD2. The V gene end was trimmed by 0 bases and the J gene end by 8 bases; junction bases not matched to a gene: 24. Germline lookup yields CDR1 SGHDN and CDR2 FVKESK. The CDR3 totals 22 residues. CDR3 in DNA: TGTGCCAGCAGCCAAGAGGGCCCGACTAGCGGGGGCCCCCTTAGCGTCAGGGGTACGCAGTATTTT. This sequence encodes CASSQEGPTSGGPLSVRGTQYF.

The rearrangement uses TRBV29-1 and TRBJ2-2, with 7 positions matching TRBD2. The CDR3 is made up of 16 amino acids. Trimming took 5 bases from V and 0 from J; bases not matched to a gene: 9. CDR1 and CDR2 from the germline V gene are SQVTM and ANQGSEA. In DNA form, the CDR3 reads TGCAGCGTTCTCAATGCGGGAGAGGCGAACACCGGGGAGCTGTTTTTT. It specifies CSVLNAGEANTGELFF.

The J gene is TRBJ2-5, the V gene TRBV14; 9 bases agree with TRBD1. The V gene's germline CDR1 is SGHDN and CDR2 FVKESK. The CDR3 spans 14 residues. V shed 2 bases and J 5 bases; nucleotides not matched to a gene: 3. The CDR3 DNA follows: TGTGCCAGCAGCCAAAACAGGGGGCGGGAGACCCAGTACTTC. Protein product: CASSQNRGRETQYF.

V and J are TRBV7-7 and TRBJ2-7; 7 bases match TRBD1. Trimming removed 4 bases from V and 2 bases from J; junction bases left unmatched: 2. Per the germline V gene, CDR1 is SSHAT and CDR2 is FNYEAQ (reference sequence). This CDR3 comprises 13 residues. The CDR3 region is CASSWGTAYEQYF. The CDR3 nucleotides read TGTGCCAGCAGCTGGGGGACAGCCTACGAGCAGTACTTC. Filled out from reference TRBV7-7 and TRBJ2-7, the complete variable domain reads GAGVSQSPRYKVTKRGQDVTLRCDPISSHATLYWYQQALGQGPEFLTYFNYEAQPDKSGLPSDRFSAERPEGSISTLTIQRTEQRDSAMYRCASSWGTAYEQYFGPGTRLTVT.

The gene calls are TRBV19 and TRBJ1-3, with 8 bases matching TRBD1. Unmatched junction bases numbered 5, after V lost 9 bases and J lost 4 bases. Germline V gene sequence: CDR1 LNHDA, CDR2 SQIVND (reference sequence). The CDR3 loop spans 13 amino acids. The CDR3 loop reads CASGQGWGNTIYF. The CDR3 coding sequence is TGTGCCAGCGGACAGGGATGGGGAAACACCATATATTTT.

This rearrangement joins TRBV11-3 to TRBJ2-7; 10 bases match TRBD1. Germline-derived CDR1 and CDR2 are SGHNT and YENEEA. Trimming at V came to 3 bases and at J to 2 bases, leaving 4 bases not matched to a gene. CDR3 length: 15 amino acids. CDR3 residues: CASSFRDRGPYEQYF. CDR3 bases: TGTGCCAGCAGCTTCCGGGACAGGGGCCCCTACGAGCAGTACTTC.